A single sample is the source of the 14 T cell receptor beta chains below, sequenced in a study of T cell clonality in common variable immunodeficiency. Assay used: immunoSEQ multiplex PCR; TCRdb lists only in-frame clones, some missing. The record shows about 60,000 clones for this sample, with no singletons present. Sequenced sample: peripheral blood mononuclear cells. The receptors originated from a person aged 18 to 70 in good health.

This clone was seen ten or more times. The CDR3 end lies 3 residues beyond the end of the read and is filled in from the germline J gene. J is TRBJ1-5 and V is TRBV5-1, with 7 bases fitting TRBD1. Germline CDR1 is SGHRS and CDR2 is YFSETQ. This CDR3 comprises 16 residues. Trimming at V came to 3 bases and at J to 1 base, leaving 7 bases not matched to a gene. The CDR3 bases that were read are TGCGCCAGCAGCTCCGGCCGAGGGGGCAGCAATCAGCCC. This codes for CASSSGRGGSNQP. The CDR3, in full, reads CASSSGRGGSNQPQHF.

This clone was counted ten times or more. With the read ending 3 residues before the CDR3 end, the germline J gene is used to fill in that end. The rearrangement joins TRBV5-1 to TRBJ2-1, with TRBD2 matching over 8 bases. The CDR3 sequence is 15 residues long. V shed 0 bases and J 5 bases; nucleotides not matched to a gene: 4. The V gene's germline CDR1 is SGHRS and CDR2 YFSETQ. The CDR3 spells CASSLGTSRNNEQFF. CDR3 DNA (partial): TGCGCCAGCAGCTTGGGGACTAGCCGGAACAATGAG.

In this sample, this clone turned up many times. The read ends 3 residues shy of where the CDR3 ends; the end is completed using the germline J gene. This sequence joins TRBV20-1 and TRBJ2-3, with a possible D match to TRBD2 (5 bases). The CDR3 contains 13 residues. Per germline, CDR1 DFQATT and CDR2 SNEGSKA (reference sequence). Trimming pared 2 bases from V and 2 bases from J, leaving 8 bases between. The CDR3 is CSARLASTDTQYF. The part of the CDR3 DNA that was read is TGCAGTGCTAGATTAGCGTCCACAGATACG.

This clone was counted many times. The CDR3 bases that were read are TGTGCCTGGACCAGGGTAGGTTCCTACGAG. Protein product: CAWTRVGSYE. The entire CDR3 sequence reads CAWTRVGSYEQYF. This sequence joins TRBV30 and TRBJ2-7; perhaps TRBD1 as D (5 bases). The read halts 3 residues ahead of the CDR3 end, with the missing end drawn from the germline J gene. The CDR3 covers 13 residues. V was clipped by 4 bases and J by 1 base, with 11 bases between them. From germline, CDR1 is GTSNPN and CDR2 SVGIG (reference sequence).

This clone was counted only a few times. The read ends 3 residues shy of where the CDR3 ends; the end is completed using the germline J gene. This chain uses TRBV2 with TRBJ2-7, with D perhaps TRBD1 (6 bases). V was pared by 4 bases and J by 4 bases, with 23 bases between. The CDR3 is made up of 17 amino acids. From germline, CDR1 is SNHLY and CDR2 FYNNEI. Incomplete CDR3 DNA: TGTGCCAGCAGTGTAGGTAACTGGGGGCGGAAAGAATACGAG. Amino acid sequence: CASSVGNWGRKEYE. The complete CDR3 protein is CASSVGNWGRKEYEQYF.

This clone was detected a few times. Read coverage stops 3 residues before the CDR3 terminus; the germline J gene supplies the remainder. The chain combines TRBV13 with TRBJ1-3; D not certain. V lost 5 bases, J lost 0 bases, and 8 bases lay in between. This CDR3 contains 14 residues. Germline assignment: CDR1 PRHDT and CDR2 FYEKMQ (reference sequence). The chain's CDR3 is CASSPRSSGNTIYF. Partial CDR3 DNA: TGTGCCAGCAGCCCTCGTTCCTCTGGAAACACC.

Ten or more counts support this clone. Sequencing ends 3 residues short of the CDR3 end; the germline J gene provides the rest. V usage is TRBV15 and J usage is TRBJ2-7; 8 bases align to TRBD2. The CDR3 consists of 13 residues. The germline V gene encodes CDR1 LNHNV and CDR2 YYDKDF (reference sequence). V was pared by 1 base and J by 6 bases, with 2 bases of the junction left unmatched. CDR3 sequence: CATSRASGSEQYF. The sequenced part of the CDR3 DNA is TGTGCCACCAGCAGAGCCAGCGGGAGCGAG.

This clone was recorded at least ten times. The CDR3 end falls 3 residues outside the read, so it is completed with the germline J gene. This chain links TRBV11-2 with TRBJ2-6, with a weak D call TRBD1 (5 bases). V lost 5 bases to trimming and J lost 2 bases, with 10 bases between them. The germline V gene has CDR1 SGHAT and CDR2 FQNNGV. This CDR3 is 15 amino acids long. The CDR3 sequence is CASSIRAPGANVLTF. CDR3 bases read: TGTGCCAGCAGCATCAGGGCCCCTGGGGCCAACGTC.

This clone has a count of ten or more. The CDR3 end is not reached by the read, which stops 3 residues before it; the germline J gene fills it in. J is TRBJ1-1 and V is TRBV5-6; D is possibly TRBD1 (6 bases). The germline gives CDR1 SGHDT, CDR2 YYEEEE. V was trimmed by 0 bases and J by 6 bases, leaving 15 bases between them. The CDR3 has 15 residues. The CDR3 region is CASSLGWGRNPEAFF. CDR3 DNA, as far as it was read: TGTGCCAGCAGCTTGGGATGGGGGCGCAACCCTGAA.

In this sample, this clone turned up a few times. The read falls 3 residues short of the CDR3 end, and the missing part is taken from the germline J gene. The V gene is TRBV13, the J gene TRBJ2-7; D is unresolved. From germline, CDR1 is PRHDT and CDR2 FYEKMQ (reference sequence). This CDR3 has 14 amino acids. The V and J ends lost 1 base and 3 bases respectively, with 10 bases between them. CDR3 region: CASSLAGMSYEQYF. The sequenced part of the CDR3 DNA is TGTGCCAGCAGCTTAGCAGGAATGAGCTACGAG.

This clone was detected ten times or more. The CDR3 end is not reached by the read, which stops 3 residues before it; the germline J gene fills it in. The chain links TRBV28 to TRBJ2-5; D remains unclear. The CDR3 contains 13 residues. Germline CDR1 reads MDHEN; CDR2 reads SYDVKM. V shed 1 base and J shed 5 bases, with 8 bases lying between them. The DNA read from the CDR3 is TGTGCCAGCAGTTTATTACAGATGGAGACC. Protein: CASSLLQMET. The CDR3, in full, reads CASSLLQMETQYF.

This clone was counted many times. The read falls 3 residues short of the CDR3 end, and the missing part is taken from the germline J gene. The rearrangement joins TRBV13 to TRBJ2-5, with D perhaps matching TRBD2 (6 bases). V was cut by 2 bases and J by 5 bases, with 12 bases left in between. CDR1 PRHDT and CDR2 FYEKMQ come from the germline V gene (reference sequence). The CDR3 has 14 amino acids. CDR3 DNA (partial): TGTGCCAGCAGCTTAAAGTCCGGGGGTGAGACC. Its protein product is CASSLKSGGET. The entire CDR3 reads CASSLKSGGETQYF.

This clone was recorded at least ten times. The CDR3 goes on 3 residues after the read ends, and that part is filled in from the germline J gene. The V call is TRBV5-1, the J call TRBJ2-3; the match to TRBD2 covers 12 bases. CDR1 and CDR2 from the germline V gene are SGHRS and YFSETQ. The CDR3 runs to 16 residues. V lost 0 bases, J lost 6 bases, and 5 bases stayed unmatched. Incomplete CDR3 DNA: TGCGCCAGCAGCTTGGGGACTAGCGGGGCACAGGATACG. Its protein product is CASSLGTSGAQDT. The full CDR3 sequence reads CASSLGTSGAQDTQYF.

This clone was seen many times. The read terminates 3 residues before the CDR3 end, so the remaining end is supplied by the germline J gene. The chain employs TRBV20-1 and TRBJ2-7; possibly TRBD1 or TRBD2 for D (5 bases each). CDR1 and CDR2 from the germline V gene are DFQATT and SNEGSKA (reference sequence). This CDR3 has 14 residues. Trimming took off 6 bases at V and 1 base at J, with 16 bases between the two ends. CDR3 sequence reads: CSAREGARSYEQYF. The covered CDR3 bases are TGCAGTGCGAGGGAAGGGGCGCGGTCCTACGAG.